This T cell receptor beta chain was obtained from a study of T-cell reconstitution after alpha-beta-depleted transplantation in children. Germline lookup yields CDR1 SGHRS and CDR2 YFSETQ. The CDR3 loop spans 14 amino acids. V was clipped by 7 bases and J by 1 base, with 9 bases between them. The sample holds a few counts of this clonotype. Construction of the TCRbeta library involved unique molecular identifiers. Using its own MiXCR run on the PCR reads, TCRdb lists one record per CDR3 protein. Among almost 600,000 distinct CDR3 sequences listed, 25% to 30% were seen once. The sample in question was PBMCs, obtained before TCRalphabeta/CD19-depleted stem cell transplant. The chain is built from TRBV5-1 and TRBJ2-6; D is possibly TRBD1 (6 bases). This clonotype originated in a boy under two years old with Wiskott-Aldrich syndrome, due to receive a stem cell transplant. The DNA for the CDR3 is TGCGCCAGCTATGGGACATCTGGGGCCAACGTCCTGACTTTC. It is translated as CASYGTSGANVLTF.